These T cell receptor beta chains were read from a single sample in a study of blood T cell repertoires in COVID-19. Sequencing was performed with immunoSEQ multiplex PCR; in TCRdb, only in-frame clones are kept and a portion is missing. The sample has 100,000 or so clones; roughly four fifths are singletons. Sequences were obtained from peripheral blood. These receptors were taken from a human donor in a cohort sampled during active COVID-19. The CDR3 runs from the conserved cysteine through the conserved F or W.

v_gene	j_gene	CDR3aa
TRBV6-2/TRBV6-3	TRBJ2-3	CASSYSFRGKNTDTQYF
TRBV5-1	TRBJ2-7	CASSFSGVLEQYF
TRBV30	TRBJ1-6	CAWSNRVWYNSPLHF
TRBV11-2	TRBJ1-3	CASRTLSGYTIYF
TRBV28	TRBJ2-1	CASSLYNEQFF
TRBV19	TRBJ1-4	CASNGDSAANEKLFF
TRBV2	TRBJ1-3	CASRDGGSGNTIYF
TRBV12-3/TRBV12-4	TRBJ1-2	CASSPTGRDGYTF
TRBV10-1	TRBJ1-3	CASSAGVGPSGNTIYF
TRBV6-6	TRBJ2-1	CASSHQGGPSSYNEQFF
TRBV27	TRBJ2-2	CASSFQGVMRLTGELFF
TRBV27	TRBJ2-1	CASSIRQGSDNEQFF
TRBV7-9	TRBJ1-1	CASTLGGAHTEAFF
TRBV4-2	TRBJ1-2	CASSQGTGGDGYTF
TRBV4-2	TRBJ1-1	CASRRDRESEAFF
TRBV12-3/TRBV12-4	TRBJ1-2	CASSLDSYGYTF
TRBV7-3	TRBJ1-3	CASSSGQGDTIYF
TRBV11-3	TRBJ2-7	CASSFAGTGVMDEQYF
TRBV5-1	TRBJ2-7	CASSGVRGPLHEQYF
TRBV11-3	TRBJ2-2	CASSMGQSNTGELFF
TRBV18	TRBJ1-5	CASSPGTGAQPQHF
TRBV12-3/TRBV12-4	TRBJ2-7	CASSRTSGKYF
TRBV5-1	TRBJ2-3	CASSLTGGGTDTQYF
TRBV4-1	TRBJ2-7	CASSQEPTQEGRFSYEQYF
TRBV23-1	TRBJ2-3	CASALSRFTDTQYF
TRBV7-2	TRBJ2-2	CASSLVILAGRTNTGELFF
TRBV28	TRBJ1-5	CASSSGQNNQPQHF
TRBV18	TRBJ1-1	CASSRGENTEAFF
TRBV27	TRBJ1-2	CASSRQGQSGYTF
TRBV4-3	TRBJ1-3	CASSQEDSRNTIYF
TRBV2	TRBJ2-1	CASNYYNEQFF
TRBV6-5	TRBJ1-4	CASSYGTGREKLFF
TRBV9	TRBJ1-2	CASSVATGTALGGGYTF
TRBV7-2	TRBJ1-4	CASSLEHPEKLFF
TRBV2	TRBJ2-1	CASSTSGGDNEQFF
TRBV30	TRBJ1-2	CAWARTGKNTF
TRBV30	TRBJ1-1	CAWSVEGARGEAFF
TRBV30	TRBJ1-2	CAWSTGPYGYTF
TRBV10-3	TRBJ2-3	CAITERGGRNTQYF
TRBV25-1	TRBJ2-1	CASSVGGGTIYNEQFF
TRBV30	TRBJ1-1	CAWRPAGGRWDTEAFF